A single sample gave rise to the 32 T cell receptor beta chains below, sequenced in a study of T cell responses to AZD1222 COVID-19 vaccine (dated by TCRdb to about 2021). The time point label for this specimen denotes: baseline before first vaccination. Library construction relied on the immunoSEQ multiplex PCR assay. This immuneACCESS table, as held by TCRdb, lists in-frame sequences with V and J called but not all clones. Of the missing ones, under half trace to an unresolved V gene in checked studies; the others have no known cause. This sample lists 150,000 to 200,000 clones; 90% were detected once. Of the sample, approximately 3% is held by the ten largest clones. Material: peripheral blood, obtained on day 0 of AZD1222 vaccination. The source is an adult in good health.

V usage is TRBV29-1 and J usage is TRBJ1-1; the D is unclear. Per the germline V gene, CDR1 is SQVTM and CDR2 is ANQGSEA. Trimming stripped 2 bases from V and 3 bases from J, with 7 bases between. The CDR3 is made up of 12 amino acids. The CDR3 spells CSVELRYTEAFF. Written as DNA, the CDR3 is TGCAGCGTTGAACTGAGGTACACTGAAGCTTTCTTT.

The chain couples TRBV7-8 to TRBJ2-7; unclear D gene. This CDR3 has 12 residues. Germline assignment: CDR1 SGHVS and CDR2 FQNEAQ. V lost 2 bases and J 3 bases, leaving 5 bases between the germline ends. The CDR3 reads CASSLSNYEQYF. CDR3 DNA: TGTGCCAGCAGCTTATCGAACTACGAGCAGTACTTC.

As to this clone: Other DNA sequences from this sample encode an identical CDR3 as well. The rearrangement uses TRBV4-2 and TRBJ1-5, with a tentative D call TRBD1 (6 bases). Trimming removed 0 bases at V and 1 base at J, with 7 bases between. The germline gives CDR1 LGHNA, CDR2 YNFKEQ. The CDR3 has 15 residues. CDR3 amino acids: CASSQDRGSNQPQHF. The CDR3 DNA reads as TGTGCCAGCAGCCAAGATAGGGGGAGCAATCAGCCCCAGCATTTT.

CDR3 in amino acids: CASSPLGQGGDTEAFF. In DNA, the CDR3 is TGTGCCAGCTCACCACTGGGACAGGGAGGGGACACTGAAGCTTTCTTT. V is TRBV18 and J is TRBJ1-1; TRBD1 matches 9 bases. This CDR3 is built from 16 residues. From germline, CDR1 is KGHSH and CDR2 LQKENI. The trim removed 1 base at V and 3 bases at J, leaving 6 bases unmatched.

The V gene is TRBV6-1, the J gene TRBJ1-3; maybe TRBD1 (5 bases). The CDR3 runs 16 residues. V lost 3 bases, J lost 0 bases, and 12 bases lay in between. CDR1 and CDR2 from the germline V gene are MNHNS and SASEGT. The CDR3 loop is CASSDEGIYSGNTIYF. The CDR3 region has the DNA TGTGCCAGCAGTGATGAGGGGATTTACTCTGGAAACACCATATATTTT.

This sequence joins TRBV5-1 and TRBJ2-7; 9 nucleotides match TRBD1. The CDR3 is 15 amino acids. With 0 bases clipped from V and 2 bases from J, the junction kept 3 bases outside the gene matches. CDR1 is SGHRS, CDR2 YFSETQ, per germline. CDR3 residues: CASSLGGQGAYEQYF. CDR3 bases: TGCGCCAGCAGCTTGGGGGGACAGGGAGCCTACGAGCAGTACTTC.

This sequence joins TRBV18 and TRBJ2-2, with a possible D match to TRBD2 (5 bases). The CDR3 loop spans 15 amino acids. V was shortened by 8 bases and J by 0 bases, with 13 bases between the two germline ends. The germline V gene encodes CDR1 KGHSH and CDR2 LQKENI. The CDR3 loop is CASTRTGANTGELFF. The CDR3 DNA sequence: TGTGCCAGCACCCGCACCGGGGCGAACACCGGGGAGCTGTTTTTT.

CDR3 DNA sequence: TGTGCCAGCAGAGACACAGGGGCAAATTCACCCCTCCACTTT. Protein: CASRDTGANSPLHF. The chain links TRBV6-5 to TRBJ1-6, with TRBD1 matching 7 bases. Germline V lookup: CDR1 MNHEY, CDR2 SVGAGI. The CDR3 runs 14 residues. J lost 7 bases, V lost 6 bases, and 6 bases had no gene match.

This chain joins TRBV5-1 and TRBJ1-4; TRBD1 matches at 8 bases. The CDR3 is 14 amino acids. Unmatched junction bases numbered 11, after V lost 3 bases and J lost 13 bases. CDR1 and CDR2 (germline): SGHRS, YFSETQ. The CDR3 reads CASSYAPGGSGLFF. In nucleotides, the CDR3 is TGCGCCAGCAGCTACGCACCAGGGGGCTCCGGACTGTTTTTT.

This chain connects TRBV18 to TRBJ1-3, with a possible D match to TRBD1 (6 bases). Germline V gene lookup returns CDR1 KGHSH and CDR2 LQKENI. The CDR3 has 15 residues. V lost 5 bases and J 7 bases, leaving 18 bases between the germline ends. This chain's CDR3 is CASSTDGGRGNTIYF. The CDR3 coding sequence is TGTGCCAGCTCAACGGACGGGGGCCGGGGGAACACCATATATTTT.

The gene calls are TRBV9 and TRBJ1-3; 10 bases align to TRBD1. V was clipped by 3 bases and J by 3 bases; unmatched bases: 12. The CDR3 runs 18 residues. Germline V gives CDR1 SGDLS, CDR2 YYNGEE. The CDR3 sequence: CASSALPGQGTGGNTIYF. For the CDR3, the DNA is TGTGCCAGCAGCGCACTACCGGGACAGGGGACGGGTGGAAACACCATATATTTT.

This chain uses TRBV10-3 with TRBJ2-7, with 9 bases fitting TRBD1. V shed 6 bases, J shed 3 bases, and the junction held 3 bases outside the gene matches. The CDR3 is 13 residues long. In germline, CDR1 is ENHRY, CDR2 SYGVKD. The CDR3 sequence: CAISQTGGYEQYF. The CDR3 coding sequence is TGTGCCATCAGCCAGACAGGGGGCTACGAGCAGTACTTC.

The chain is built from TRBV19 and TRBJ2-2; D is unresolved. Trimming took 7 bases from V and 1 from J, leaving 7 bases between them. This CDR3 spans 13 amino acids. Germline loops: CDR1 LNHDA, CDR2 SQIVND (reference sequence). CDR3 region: CASTRLNTGELFF. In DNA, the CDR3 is TGTGCCAGTACCCGACTGAACACCGGGGAGCTGTTTTTT.

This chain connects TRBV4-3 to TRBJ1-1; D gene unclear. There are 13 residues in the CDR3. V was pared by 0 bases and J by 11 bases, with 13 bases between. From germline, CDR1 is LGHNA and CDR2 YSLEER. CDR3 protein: CASSQDLGTAAFF. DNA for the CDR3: TGCGCCAGCAGCCAAGATTTAGGTACGGCGGCTTTCTTT.

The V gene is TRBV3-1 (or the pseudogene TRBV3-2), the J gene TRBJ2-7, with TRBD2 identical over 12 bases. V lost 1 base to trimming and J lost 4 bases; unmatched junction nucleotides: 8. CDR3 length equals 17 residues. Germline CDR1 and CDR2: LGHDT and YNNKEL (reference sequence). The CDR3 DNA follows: TGTGCCAGCAGCCAAGCGGGGCTAGCGGGGGGGGTTTACGAGCAGTACTTC. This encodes CASSQAGLAGGVYEQYF.

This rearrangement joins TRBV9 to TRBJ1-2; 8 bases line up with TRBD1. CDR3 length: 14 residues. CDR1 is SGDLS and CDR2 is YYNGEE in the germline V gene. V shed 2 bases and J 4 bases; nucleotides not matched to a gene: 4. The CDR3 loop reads CASSVAGGGYGYTF. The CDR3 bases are TGTGCCAGCAGCGTTGCAGGGGGCGGCTATGGCTACACCTTC.

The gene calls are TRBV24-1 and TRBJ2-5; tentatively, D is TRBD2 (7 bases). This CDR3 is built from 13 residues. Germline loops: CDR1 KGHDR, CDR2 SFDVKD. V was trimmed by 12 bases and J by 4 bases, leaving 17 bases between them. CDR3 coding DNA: TGTGCCCCCGACGGGGGGCAGAGAGAGACCCAGTACTTC. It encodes CAPDGGQRETQYF.

The CDR3 nucleotides are TGTGCCAGCTCACTCGGCGGGGGGGCCATACATGAGCAGTTCTTC. Translating gives CASSLGGGAIHEQFF. The J gene is TRBJ2-1, the V gene TRBV18; 9 bases line up with TRBD2. V lost 4 bases and J lost 8; bases outside the gene matches: 9. This CDR3 comprises 15 residues. Germline-derived CDR1 and CDR2 are KGHSH and LQKENI.

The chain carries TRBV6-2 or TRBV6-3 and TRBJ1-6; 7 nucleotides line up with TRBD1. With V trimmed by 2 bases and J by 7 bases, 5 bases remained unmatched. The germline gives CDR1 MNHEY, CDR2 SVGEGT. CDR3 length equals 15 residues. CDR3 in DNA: TGTGCCAGCAGTTACGCGGGACAGATCAATTCACCCCTCCACTTT. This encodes CASSYAGQINSPLHF.

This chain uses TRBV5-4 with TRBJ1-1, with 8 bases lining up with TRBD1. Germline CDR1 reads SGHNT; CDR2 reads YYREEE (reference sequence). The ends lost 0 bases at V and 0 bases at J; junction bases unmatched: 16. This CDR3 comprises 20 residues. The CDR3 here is CASSLGAAIGSGGMNTEAFF. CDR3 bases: TGTGCCAGCAGCTTGGGGGCGGCAATAGGGTCAGGGGGCATGAACACTGAAGCTTTCTTT.

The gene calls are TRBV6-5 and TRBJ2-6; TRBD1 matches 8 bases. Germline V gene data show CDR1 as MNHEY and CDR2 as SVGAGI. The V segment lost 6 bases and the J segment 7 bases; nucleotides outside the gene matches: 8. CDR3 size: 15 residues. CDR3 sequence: CASRQTGDIANVLTF. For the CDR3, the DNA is TGTGCCAGCAGGCAGACAGGGGACATCGCCAACGTCCTGACTTTC.

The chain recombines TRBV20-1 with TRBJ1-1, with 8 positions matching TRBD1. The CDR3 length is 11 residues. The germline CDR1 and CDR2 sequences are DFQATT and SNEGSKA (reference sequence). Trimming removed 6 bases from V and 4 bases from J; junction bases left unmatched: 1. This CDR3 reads CSATGGTEAFF. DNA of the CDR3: TGCAGTGCCACAGGGGGCACTGAAGCTTTCTTT.

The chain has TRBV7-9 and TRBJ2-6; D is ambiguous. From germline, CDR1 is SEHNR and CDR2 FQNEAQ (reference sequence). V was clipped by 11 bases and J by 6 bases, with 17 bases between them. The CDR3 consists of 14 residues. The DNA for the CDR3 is TGTGCCGCAAAAATGGTTTTTGAGGCCAACGTCCTGACTTTC. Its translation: CAAKMVFEANVLTF.

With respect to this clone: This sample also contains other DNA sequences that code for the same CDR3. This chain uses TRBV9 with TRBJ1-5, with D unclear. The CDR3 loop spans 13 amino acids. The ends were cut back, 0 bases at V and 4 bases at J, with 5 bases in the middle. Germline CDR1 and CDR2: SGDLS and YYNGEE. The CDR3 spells CASSVDGNQPQHF. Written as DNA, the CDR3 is TGTGCCAGCAGCGTAGATGGAAATCAGCCCCAGCATTTT.

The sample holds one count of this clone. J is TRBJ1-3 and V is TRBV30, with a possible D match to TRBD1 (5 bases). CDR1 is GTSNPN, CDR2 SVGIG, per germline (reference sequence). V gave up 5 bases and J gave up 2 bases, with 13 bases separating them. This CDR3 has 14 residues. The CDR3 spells CAWDPTETGNTIYF. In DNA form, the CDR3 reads TGTGCCTGGGACCCGACAGAAACTGGAAACACCATATATTTT.

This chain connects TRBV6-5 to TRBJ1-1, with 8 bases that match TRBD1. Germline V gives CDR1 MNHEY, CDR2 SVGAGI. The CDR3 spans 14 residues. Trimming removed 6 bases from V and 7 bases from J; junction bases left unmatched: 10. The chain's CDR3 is CASRTGVGPGEAFF. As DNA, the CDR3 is TGTGCCAGCAGGACAGGGGTAGGCCCGGGTGAAGCTTTCTTT.

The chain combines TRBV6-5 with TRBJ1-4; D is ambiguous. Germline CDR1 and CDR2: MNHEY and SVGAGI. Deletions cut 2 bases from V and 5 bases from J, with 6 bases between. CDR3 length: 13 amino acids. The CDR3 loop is CASSYEPNEKLFF. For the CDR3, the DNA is TGTGCCAGCAGTTACGAGCCGAATGAAAAACTGTTTTTT.

DNA for the CDR3: TGTGCCAGCAGCCAAGTGGTGGCGGGGGGCCGGTACTTC. This codes for CASSQVVAGGRYF. The chain carries TRBV3-1 (or the pseudogene TRBV3-2) and TRBJ2-5; 8 bases align to TRBD2. The CDR3 is 13 amino acids. V was pared by 1 base and J by 13 bases, with 8 bases of the junction left unmatched. Germline CDR1 and CDR2: LGHDT and YNNKEL (reference sequence).

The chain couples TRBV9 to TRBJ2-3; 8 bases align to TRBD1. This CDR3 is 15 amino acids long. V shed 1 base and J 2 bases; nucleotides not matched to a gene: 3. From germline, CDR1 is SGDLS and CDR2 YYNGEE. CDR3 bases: TGTGCCAGCAGCGTACAGGGGGCCCACACAGATACGCAGTATTTT. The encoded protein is CASSVQGAHTDTQYF. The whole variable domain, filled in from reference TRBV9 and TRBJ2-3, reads DSGVTQTPKHLITATGQRVTLRCSPRSGDLSVYWYQQSLDQGLQFLIQYYNGEERAKGNILERFSAQQFPDLHSELNLSSLELGDSALYFCASSVQGAHTDTQYFGPGTRLTVL.

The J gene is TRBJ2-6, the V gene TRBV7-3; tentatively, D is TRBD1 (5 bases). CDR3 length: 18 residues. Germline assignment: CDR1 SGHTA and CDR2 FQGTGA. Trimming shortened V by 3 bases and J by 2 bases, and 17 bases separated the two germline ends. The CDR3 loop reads CASSLSRVNLPGANVLTF. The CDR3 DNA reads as TGTGCCAGCAGCTTGTCCAGGGTAAATCTACCTGGGGCCAACGTCCTGACTTTC.

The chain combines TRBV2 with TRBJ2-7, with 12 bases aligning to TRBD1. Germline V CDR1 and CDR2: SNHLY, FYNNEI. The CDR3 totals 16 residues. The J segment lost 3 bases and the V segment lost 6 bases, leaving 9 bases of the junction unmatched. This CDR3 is CASRGGQGAVGYEQYF. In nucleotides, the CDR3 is TGTGCCAGCAGAGGGGGACAGGGGGCCGTGGGCTACGAGCAGTACTTC.

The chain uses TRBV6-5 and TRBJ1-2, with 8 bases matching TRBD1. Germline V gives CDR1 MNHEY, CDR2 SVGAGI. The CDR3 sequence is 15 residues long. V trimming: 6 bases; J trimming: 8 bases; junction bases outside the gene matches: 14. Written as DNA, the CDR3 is TGTGCCAGCAGGGGAGGGGACAGGTCCTCTTCCGGCTACACCTTC. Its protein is CASRGGDRSSSGYTF.